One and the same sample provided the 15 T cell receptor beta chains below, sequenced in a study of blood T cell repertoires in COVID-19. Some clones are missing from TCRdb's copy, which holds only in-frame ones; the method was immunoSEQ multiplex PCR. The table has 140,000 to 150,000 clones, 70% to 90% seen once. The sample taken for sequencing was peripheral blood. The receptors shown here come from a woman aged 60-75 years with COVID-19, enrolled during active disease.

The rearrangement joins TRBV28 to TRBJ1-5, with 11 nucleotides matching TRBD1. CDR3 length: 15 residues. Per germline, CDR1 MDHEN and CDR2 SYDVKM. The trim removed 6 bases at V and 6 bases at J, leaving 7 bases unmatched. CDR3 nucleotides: TGTGCCAGCAGCTTAGGACAGGGGGCGATTCAGCCCCAGCATTTT. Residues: CASSLGQGAIQPQHF.

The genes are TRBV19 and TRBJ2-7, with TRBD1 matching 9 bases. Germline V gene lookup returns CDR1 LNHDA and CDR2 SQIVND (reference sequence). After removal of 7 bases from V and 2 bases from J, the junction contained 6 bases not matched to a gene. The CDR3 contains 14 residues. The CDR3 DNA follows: TGTGCCAGTACAAACAGGGGGCCACCCTACGAGCAGTACTTC. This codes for CASTNRGPPYEQYF.

Here the CDR3 reads CASSGTSGGVDEQFF. The CDR3 coding sequence is TGTGCCAGCAGCGGGACTAGCGGGGGGGTCGATGAGCAGTTCTTC. J is TRBJ2-1 and V is TRBV9, with 15 bases fitting TRBD2. The trim removed 3 bases at V and 8 bases at J, leaving 3 bases unmatched. The CDR3 is 15 residues long. CDR1 and CDR2 from the germline V gene are SGDLS and YYNGEE. Full variable domain (remainder filled in from reference TRBV9 and TRBJ2-1): DSGVTQTPKHLITATGQRVTLRCSPRSGDLSVYWYQQSLDQGLQFLIQYYNGEERAKGNILERFSAQQFPDLHSELNLSSLELGDSALYFCASSGTSGGVDEQFFGPGTRLTVL.

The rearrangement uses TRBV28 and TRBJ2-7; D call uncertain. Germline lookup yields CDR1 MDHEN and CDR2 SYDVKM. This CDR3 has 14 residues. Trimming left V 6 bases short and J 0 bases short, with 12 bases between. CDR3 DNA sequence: TGTGCCAGCAGCCTTGACTCCAGCTCCTACGAGCAGTACTTC. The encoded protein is CASSLDSSSYEQYF.

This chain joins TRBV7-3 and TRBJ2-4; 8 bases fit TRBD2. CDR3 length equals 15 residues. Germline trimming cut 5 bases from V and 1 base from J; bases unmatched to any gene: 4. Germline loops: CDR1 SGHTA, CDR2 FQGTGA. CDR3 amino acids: CASSPGGGAKNIQYF. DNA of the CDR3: TGTGCCAGCAGCCCGGGAGGGGGGGCCAAAAACATTCAGTACTTC.

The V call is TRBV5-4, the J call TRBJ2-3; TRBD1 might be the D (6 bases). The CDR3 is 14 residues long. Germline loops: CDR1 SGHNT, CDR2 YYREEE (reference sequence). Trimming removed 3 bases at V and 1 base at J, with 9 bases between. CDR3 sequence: CASSSGQRTDTQYF. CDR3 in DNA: TGTGCCAGCAGCTCCGGACAGCGCACAGATACGCAGTATTTT.

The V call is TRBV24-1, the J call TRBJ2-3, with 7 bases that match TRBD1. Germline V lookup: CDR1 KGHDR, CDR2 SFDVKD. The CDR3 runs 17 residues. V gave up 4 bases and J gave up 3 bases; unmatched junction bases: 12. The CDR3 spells CATSEPLTGFYTDTQYF. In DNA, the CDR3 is TGTGCCACCAGTGAACCCCTGACAGGGTTCTATACAGATACGCAGTATTTT.

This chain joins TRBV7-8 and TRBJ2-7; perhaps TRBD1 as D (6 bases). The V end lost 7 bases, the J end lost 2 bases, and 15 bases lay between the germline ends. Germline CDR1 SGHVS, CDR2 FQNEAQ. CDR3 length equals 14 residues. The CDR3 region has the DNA TGTGCCAGCACCGTACAGGGACCTGCCTACGAGCAGTACTTC. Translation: CASTVQGPAYEQYF.

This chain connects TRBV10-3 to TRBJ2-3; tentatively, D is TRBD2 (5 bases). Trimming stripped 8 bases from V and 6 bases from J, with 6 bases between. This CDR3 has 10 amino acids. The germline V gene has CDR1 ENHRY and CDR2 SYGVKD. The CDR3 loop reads CAILADTQYF. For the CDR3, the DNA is TGTGCCATCTTAGCGGATACGCAGTATTTT.

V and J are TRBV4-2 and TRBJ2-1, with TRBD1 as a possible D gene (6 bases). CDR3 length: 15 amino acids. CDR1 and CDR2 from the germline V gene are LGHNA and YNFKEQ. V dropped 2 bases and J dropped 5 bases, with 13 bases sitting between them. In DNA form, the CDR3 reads TGTGCCAGCAGCCAAATCTCACAGGGCGACAATGAGCAGTTCTTC. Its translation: CASSQISQGDNEQFF.

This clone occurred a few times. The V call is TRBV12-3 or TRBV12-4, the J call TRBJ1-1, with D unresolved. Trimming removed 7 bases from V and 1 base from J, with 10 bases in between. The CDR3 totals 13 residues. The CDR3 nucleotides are TGTGCCAGCATCCGCGGCCCGAACACTGAAGCTTTCTTT. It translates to CASIRGPNTEAFF.

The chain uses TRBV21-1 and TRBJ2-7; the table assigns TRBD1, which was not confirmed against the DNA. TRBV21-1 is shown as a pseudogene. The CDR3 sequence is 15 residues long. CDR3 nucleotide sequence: TGTGCCAGCAGGGGACCGGGACAGTCGTCCTACGAGCAGTACTTC. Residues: CASRGPGQSSYEQYF.

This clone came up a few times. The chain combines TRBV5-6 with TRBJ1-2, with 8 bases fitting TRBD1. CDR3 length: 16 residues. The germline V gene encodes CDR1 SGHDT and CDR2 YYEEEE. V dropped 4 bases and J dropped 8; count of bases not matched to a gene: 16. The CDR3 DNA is TGTGCCAGCAGCCCAGGACAGGGCCCATACCGTGAGGGCTACACCTTC. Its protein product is CASSPGQGPYREGYTF.

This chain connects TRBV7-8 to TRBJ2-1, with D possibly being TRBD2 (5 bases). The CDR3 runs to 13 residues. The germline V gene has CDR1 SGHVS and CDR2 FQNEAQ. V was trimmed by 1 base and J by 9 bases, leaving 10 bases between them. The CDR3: CASSLVGGVEQFF. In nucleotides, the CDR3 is TGTGCCAGCAGCTTAGTAGGAGGTGTTGAGCAGTTCTTC. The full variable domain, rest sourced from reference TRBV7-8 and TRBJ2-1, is GAGVSQSPRYKVAKRGQDVALRCDPISGHVSLFWYQQALGQGPEFLTYFQNEAQLDKSGLPSDRFFAERPEGSVSTLKIQRTQQEDSAVYLCASSLVGGVEQFFGPGTRLTVL.

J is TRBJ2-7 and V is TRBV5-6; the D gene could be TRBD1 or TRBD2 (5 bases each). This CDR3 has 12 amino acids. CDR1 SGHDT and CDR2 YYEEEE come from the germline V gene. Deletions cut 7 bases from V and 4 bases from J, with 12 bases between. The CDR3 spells CASGLGEYEQYF. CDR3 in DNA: TGTGCCAGCGGGTTGGGGGAGTACGAGCAGTACTTC.